Shown below are 15 T cell receptor beta chains from a single sample sequenced in a study of vaccination effects on CD4 cells after COVID-19. Produced via immunoSEQ multiplex PCR; TCRdb's table is partial and in-frame only. This table has about 44,000 clones, over 60% appearing once. Between days 10 and 11 of culture, CD4+ T cells were separated out. A PCR test confirmed that the person had SARS-CoV-2 infection between March and December 2020. Two-dose BNT162b2 or mRNA-1273 vaccination was given to participants. Their target antigens are unknown. The source was CD4+ T cells from PBMCs cultured without peptide, collected after COVID-19 vaccination. The receptors shown here come from a human donor who had a prior SARS-CoV-2 infection.

CDR3 loop: CASSPGQGVSGNTIYF. DNA for the CDR3: TGTGCCAGCAGTCCCGGACAGGGTGTTTCTGGAAACACCATATATTTT. The genes are TRBV27 and TRBJ1-3; 8 bases map to TRBD1. V trimming: 5 bases; J trimming: 1 base; junction bases outside the gene matches: 7. Germline CDR1 and CDR2: MNHEY and SMNVEV (reference sequence). The CDR3 runs 16 residues.

The rearrangement uses TRBV5-4 and TRBJ2-1; 13 nucleotides line up with TRBD2. CDR3 length: 16 amino acids. CDR1 SGHNT and CDR2 YYREEE come from the germline V gene (reference sequence). Trimming took 2 bases from V and 7 from J; bases not matched to a gene: 6. CDR3 sequence (DNA): TGTGCCAGCAGCTTACAACTAGCGGGGGGGCGAAATGAGCAGTTCTTC. Translated, it gives CASSLQLAGGRNEQFF.

The J gene is TRBJ1-6, the V gene TRBV28, with a weak D call TRBD1 (5 bases). The length of the CDR3 is 15 residues. Germline V CDR1 and CDR2: MDHEN, SYDVKM. With 3 bases removed from V and 7 bases from J, the gap between germline ends came to 13 bases. The CDR3 here is CASSFVRGANSPLHF. In DNA form, the CDR3 reads TGTGCCAGCAGTTTTGTTAGGGGTGCCAATTCACCCCTCCACTTT.

The rearrangement uses TRBV6-6 and TRBJ2-1; 10 nucleotides align to TRBD1. The ends lost 6 bases at V and 3 bases at J; junction bases unmatched: 8. CDR1 is MNHNY, CDR2 SVGAGI, per germline (reference sequence). This CDR3 has 16 residues. This chain's CDR3 is CASRTDRGHVYNEQFF. The CDR3 DNA reads as TGTGCCAGCAGGACCGACAGGGGGCACGTCTACAATGAGCAGTTCTTC.

The genes are TRBV7-3 and TRBJ2-3; 11 bases map to TRBD2. The CDR3 sequence is 16 residues long. V lost 5 bases and J lost 2; bases outside the gene matches: 6. CDR1 and CDR2 (germline): SGHTA, FQGTGA. The CDR3 sequence is CASSPVAGGHTDTQYF. In nucleotides, the CDR3 is TGTGCCAGCAGCCCCGTAGCGGGAGGGCACACAGATACGCAGTATTTT.

The rearrangement joins TRBV11-2 to TRBJ1-3, with D tentatively TRBD1 (5 bases). There are 15 residues in the CDR3. V was pared by 6 bases and J by 3 bases, with 15 bases between. Germline CDR1 is SGHAT and CDR2 is FQNNGV. In nucleotides, the CDR3 is TGTGCCAGCAGGGAGGTTAGGGGCAGTGGAAACACCATATATTTT. This codes for CASREVRGSGNTIYF.

This chain uses TRBV5-1 with TRBJ1-4; D remains unclear. V shed 4 bases and J shed 0 bases, with 7 bases lying between them. CDR1 and CDR2 (germline): SGHRS, YFSETQ. This CDR3 comprises 14 residues. CDR3 sequence reads: CASSLNPTNEKLFF. DNA of the CDR3: TGCGCCAGCAGCCTAAATCCAACTAATGAAAAACTGTTTTTT.

There are a few counts of this clone. As DNA, the CDR3 is TGTGCCAGTAGTTGGGGGAACTATGGCTACACCTTC. Translated: CASSWGNYGYTF. The chain links TRBV19 to TRBJ1-2; D may be TRBD1 (5 bases). The V end was cut by 5 bases, the J end by 2 bases, with 6 bases between. From germline, CDR1 is LNHDA and CDR2 SQIVND (reference sequence). The CDR3 is made up of 12 amino acids.

The chain links TRBV11-1 to TRBJ2-2; weak D call: TRBD1 (6 bases). The germline V and J ends were trimmed by 5 bases and 3 bases, with 13 bases remaining between them. Germline CDR1 SGHAT, CDR2 FQDESV (reference sequence). CDR3 length equals 15 residues. This chain's CDR3 is CASSLTGYHTGELFF. CDR3 in DNA: TGTGCCAGCAGCCTAACAGGGTATCACACCGGGGAGCTGTTTTTT. Full variable domain (missing parts from reference TRBV11-1 and TRBJ2-2): EAEVAQSPRYKITEKSQAVAFWCDPISGHATLYWYRQILGQGPELLVQFQDESVVDDSQLPKDRFSAERLKGVDSTLKIQPAELGDSAMYLCASSLTGYHTGELFFGEGSRLTVL.

J is TRBJ1-1 and V is TRBV5-4, with 7 bases matching TRBD1. Germline lookup yields CDR1 SGHNT and CDR2 YYREEE (reference sequence). The CDR3 length is 18 residues. V was pared by 5 bases and J by 1 base, with 17 bases of the junction left unmatched. CDR3 coding DNA: TGTGCCAGCAGGCCAGGCGGTTGGAGGGGGCAAGAGAACACTGAAGCTTTCTTT. Its translation is CASRPGGWRGQENTEAFF. Drawing the rest from reference TRBV5-4 and TRBJ1-1, the complete variable domain is ETGVTQSPTHLIKTRGQQVTLRCSSQSGHNTVSWYQQALGQGPQFIFQYYREEENGRGNFPPRFSGLQFPNYSSELNVNALELDDSALYLCASRPGGWRGQENTEAFFGQGTRLTVV.

The chain combines TRBV5-5 with TRBJ1-1; D is unresolved. CDR3 length: 15 amino acids. Trimming pared 2 bases from V and 2 bases from J, leaving 13 bases between. Germline V CDR1 and CDR2: SGHKS, YYEKEE (reference sequence). DNA for the CDR3: TGTGCCAGCAGCTTACTTCCCCAGATAAACACTGAAGCTTTCTTT. Encoded protein: CASSLLPQINTEAFF.

This clone was observed a handful of times. V gene TRBV11-2 combines with J gene TRBJ1-5, with D possibly being TRBD1 (5 bases). The CDR3 consists of 14 residues. From germline, CDR1 is SGHAT and CDR2 FQNNGV. Trimming removed 5 bases from V and 6 bases from J, with 14 bases in between. The CDR3 spells CASSRGTQGQPQHF. Written as DNA, the CDR3 is TGTGCCAGCAGCCGGGGGACCCAGGGTCAGCCCCAGCATTTT. Full variable domain (rest looked up from reference TRBV11-2 and TRBJ1-5): EAGVAQSPRYKIIEKRQSVAFWCNPISGHATLYWYQQILGQGPKLLIQFQNNGVVDDSQLPKDRFSAERLKGVDSTLKIQPAKLEDSAVYLCASSRGTQGQPQHFGDGTRLSIL.

V usage is TRBV2 and J usage is TRBJ1-4; 7 nucleotides line up with TRBD1. The germline V gene has CDR1 SNHLY and CDR2 FYNNEI. Trimming removed 4 bases from V and 8 bases from J; junction bases left unmatched: 10. The CDR3 sequence is 15 residues long. CDR3 amino acids: CASSVFPGQLEKLFF. The CDR3 nucleotides read TGTGCCAGCAGTGTTTTTCCGGGACAGCTAGAAAAACTGTTTTTT.

This chain joins TRBV6-1 and TRBJ2-2, with 13 bases identical to TRBD2. The ends lost 2 bases at V and 3 bases at J; junction bases unmatched: 3. This CDR3 has 17 residues. CDR1 is MNHNS and CDR2 is SASEGT in the germline V gene. CDR3 protein: CASSEWTSGGYTGELFF. Written as DNA, the CDR3 is TGTGCCAGCAGTGAATGGACTAGCGGGGGCTACACCGGGGAGCTGTTTTTT.

V gene TRBV7-2 combines with J gene TRBJ1-6, with 9 bases fitting TRBD1. The CDR3 runs to 15 residues. V lost 3 bases and J lost 9; bases outside the gene matches: 6. Germline CDR1 and CDR2: SGHTA and FQGNSA. Here the CDR3 DNA reads TGTGCCAGCAGCTTCCTGGGACAGGGATTTTCACCCCTCCACTTT. Translating it yields CASSFLGQGFSPLHF.